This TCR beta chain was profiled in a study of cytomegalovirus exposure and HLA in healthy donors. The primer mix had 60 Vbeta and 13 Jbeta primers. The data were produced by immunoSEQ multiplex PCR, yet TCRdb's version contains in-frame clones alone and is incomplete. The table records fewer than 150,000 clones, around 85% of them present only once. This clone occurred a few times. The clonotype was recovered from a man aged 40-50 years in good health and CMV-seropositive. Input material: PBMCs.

CDR3 DNA sequence: TGTGCCAGCAGGGGACACGGGACAGCCAAAAACATTCAGTACTTC. It translates to CASRGHGTAKNIQYF. V and J are TRBV27 and TRBJ2-4, with D tentatively TRBD1 (6 bases). V was trimmed by 6 bases and J by 0 bases, leaving 12 bases between them. Germline CDR1 is MNHEY and CDR2 is SMNVEV (reference sequence). The CDR3 loop spans 15 amino acids.